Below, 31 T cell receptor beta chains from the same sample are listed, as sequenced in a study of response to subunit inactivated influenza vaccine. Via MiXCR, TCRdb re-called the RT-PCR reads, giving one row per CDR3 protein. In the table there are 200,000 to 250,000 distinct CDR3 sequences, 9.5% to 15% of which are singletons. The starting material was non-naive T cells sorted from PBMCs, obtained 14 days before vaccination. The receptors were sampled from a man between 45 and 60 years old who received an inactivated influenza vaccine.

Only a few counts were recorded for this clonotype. CDR3 sequence reads: CASRGTSGVNNEQFF. DNA of the CDR3: TGCGCCAGCAGGGGGACTAGCGGGGTGAACAATGAGCAGTTCTTC. This rearrangement joins TRBV5-1 to TRBJ2-1, with 13 positions matching TRBD2. Germline loops: CDR1 SGHRS, CDR2 YFSETQ. The ends lost 5 bases at V and 5 bases at J; junction bases unmatched: 4. CDR3 length: 15 amino acids.

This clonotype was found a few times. CDR3 bases: TGTGCCAGCAGTTTCCGGGACAGGGCCATTCAGTACTTC. Protein sequence: CASSFRDRAIQYF. The chain carries TRBV27 and TRBJ2-4, with 9 bases that match TRBD1. CDR1 is MNHEY, CDR2 SMNVEV, per germline (reference sequence). There are 13 residues in the CDR3. Trimming at V came to 3 bases and at J to 9 bases, leaving 3 bases not matched to a gene.

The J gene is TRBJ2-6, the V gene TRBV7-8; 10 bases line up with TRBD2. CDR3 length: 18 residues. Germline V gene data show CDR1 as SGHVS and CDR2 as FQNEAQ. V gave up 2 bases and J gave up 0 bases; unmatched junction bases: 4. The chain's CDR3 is CASSLISGRSSGANVLTF. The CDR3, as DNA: TGTGCCAGCAGCTTAATTAGCGGGAGGAGCTCTGGGGCCAACGTCCTGACTTTC.

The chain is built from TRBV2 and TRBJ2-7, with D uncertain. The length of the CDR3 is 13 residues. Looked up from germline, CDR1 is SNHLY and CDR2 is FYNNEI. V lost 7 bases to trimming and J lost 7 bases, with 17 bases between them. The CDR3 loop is CASTYRPLLEQYF. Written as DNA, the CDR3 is TGTGCCAGCACTTACCGACCCTTGCTGGAGCAGTACTTC. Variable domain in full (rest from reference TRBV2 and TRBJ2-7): EPEVTQTPSHQVTQMGQEVILRCVPISNHLYFYWYRQILGQKVEFLVSFYNNEISEKSEIFDDQFSVERPDGSNFTLKIRSTKLEDSAMYFCASTYRPLLEQYFGPGTRLTVT.

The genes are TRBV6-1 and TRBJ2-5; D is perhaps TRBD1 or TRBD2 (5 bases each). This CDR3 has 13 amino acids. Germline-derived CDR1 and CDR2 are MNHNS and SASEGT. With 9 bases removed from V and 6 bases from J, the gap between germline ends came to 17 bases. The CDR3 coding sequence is TGTGCCAGTCGGGTCACGGGACCACAGACCCAGTACTTC. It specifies CASRVTGPQTQYF.

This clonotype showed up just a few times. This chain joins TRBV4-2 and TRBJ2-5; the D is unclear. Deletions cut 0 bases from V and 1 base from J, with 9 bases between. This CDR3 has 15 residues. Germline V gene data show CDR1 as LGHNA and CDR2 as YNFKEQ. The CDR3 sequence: CASSQDQRAQETQYF. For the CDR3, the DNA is TGTGCCAGCAGCCAAGATCAAAGGGCCCAAGAGACCCAGTACTTC.

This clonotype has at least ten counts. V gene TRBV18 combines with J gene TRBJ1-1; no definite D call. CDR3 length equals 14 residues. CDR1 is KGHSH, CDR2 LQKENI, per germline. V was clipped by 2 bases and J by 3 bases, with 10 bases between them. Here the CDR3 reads CASSPGLADTEAFF. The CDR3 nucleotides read TGTGCCAGCTCACCAGGTTTGGCAGACACTGAAGCTTTCTTT.

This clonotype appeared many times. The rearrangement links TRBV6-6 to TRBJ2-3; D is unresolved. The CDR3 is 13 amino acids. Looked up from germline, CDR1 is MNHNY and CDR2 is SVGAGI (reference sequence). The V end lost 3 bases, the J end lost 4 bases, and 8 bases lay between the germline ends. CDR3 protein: CASSYGNPDTQYF. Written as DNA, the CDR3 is TGTGCCAGCAGTTATGGTAACCCAGATACGCAGTATTTT.

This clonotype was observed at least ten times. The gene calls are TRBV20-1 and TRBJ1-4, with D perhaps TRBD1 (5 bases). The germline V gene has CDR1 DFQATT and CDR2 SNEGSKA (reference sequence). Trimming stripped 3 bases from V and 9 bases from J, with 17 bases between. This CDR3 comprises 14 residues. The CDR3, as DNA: TGCAGTGCTAGGACAGCGATCCCCTTGCAAAAACTGTTTTTT. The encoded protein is CSARTAIPLQKLFF.

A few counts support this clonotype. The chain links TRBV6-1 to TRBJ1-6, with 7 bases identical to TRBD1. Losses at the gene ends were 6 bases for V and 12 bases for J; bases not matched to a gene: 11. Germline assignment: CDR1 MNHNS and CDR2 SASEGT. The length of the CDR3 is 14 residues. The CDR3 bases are TGTGCCAGCAGCTTGGACAGGTCCATCGTACCCCTCCACTTT. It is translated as CASSLDRSIVPLHF.

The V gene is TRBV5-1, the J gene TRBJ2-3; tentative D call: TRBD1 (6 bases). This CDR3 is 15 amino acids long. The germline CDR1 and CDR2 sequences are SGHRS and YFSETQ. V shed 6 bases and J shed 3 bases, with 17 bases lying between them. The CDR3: CASKTGHSNTDTQYF. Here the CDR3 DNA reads TGCGCCAGCAAAACGGGACATAGCAATACAGATACGCAGTATTTT.

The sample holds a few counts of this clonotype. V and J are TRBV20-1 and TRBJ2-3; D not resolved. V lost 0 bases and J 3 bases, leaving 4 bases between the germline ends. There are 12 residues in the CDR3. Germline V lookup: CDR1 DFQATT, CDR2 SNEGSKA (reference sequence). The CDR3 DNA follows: TGCAGTGCTAGAGATATTACAGATACGCAGTATTTT. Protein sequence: CSARDITDTQYF.

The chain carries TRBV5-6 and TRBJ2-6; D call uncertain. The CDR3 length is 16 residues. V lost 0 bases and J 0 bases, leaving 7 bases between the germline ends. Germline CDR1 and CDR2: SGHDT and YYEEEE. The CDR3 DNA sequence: TGTGCCAGCAGCTTGGAAGGCCTCTCTGGGGCCAACGTCCTGACTTTC. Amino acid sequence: CASSLEGLSGANVLTF.

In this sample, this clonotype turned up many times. CDR3 in DNA: TGTGCCAGCAGTGCTCAGGGGTCCTACTCCTACGAGCAGTACTTC. Encoded protein: CASSAQGSYSYEQYF. The gene calls are TRBV27 and TRBJ2-7; D may be TRBD1 (6 bases). Trimming removed 5 bases at V and 0 bases at J, with 14 bases between. The CDR3 totals 15 residues. CDR1 and CDR2 from the germline V gene are MNHEY and SMNVEV (reference sequence).

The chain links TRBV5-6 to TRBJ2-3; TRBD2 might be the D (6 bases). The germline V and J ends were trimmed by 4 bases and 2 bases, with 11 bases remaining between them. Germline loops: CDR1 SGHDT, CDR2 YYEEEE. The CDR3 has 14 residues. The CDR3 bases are TGTGCCAGCAGCACGGACTATTACACAGATACGCAGTATTTT. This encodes CASSTDYYTDTQYF.

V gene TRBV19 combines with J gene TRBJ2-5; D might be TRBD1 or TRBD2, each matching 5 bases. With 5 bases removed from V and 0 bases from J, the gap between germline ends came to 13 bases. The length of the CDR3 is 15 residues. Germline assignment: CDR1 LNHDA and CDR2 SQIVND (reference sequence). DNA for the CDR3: TGTGCCAGTAGTTGGGGGACCGGTTACCAAGAGACCCAGTACTTC. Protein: CASSWGTGYQETQYF.

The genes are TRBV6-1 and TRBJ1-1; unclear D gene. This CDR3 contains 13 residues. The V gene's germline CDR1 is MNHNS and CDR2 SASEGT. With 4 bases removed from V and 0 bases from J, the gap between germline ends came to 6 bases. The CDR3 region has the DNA TGTGCCAGCAGTGGGGTACTGAACACTGAAGCTTTCTTT. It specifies CASSGVLNTEAFF.

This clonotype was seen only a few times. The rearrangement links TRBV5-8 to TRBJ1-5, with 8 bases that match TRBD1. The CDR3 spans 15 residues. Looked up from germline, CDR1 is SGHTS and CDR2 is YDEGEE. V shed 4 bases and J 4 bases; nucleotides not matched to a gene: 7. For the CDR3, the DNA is TGTGCCAGCAGCCGGACAGGGTTAAGGAATCAGCCCCAGCATTTT. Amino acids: CASSRTGLRNQPQHF.

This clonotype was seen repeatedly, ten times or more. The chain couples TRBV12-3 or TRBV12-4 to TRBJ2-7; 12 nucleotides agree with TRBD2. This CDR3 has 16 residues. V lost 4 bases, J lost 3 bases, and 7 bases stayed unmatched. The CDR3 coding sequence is TGTGCCAGCAGTTCTAGACTAGCGGGGGCCGTCTACGAGCAGTACTTC. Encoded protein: CASSSRLAGAVYEQYF.

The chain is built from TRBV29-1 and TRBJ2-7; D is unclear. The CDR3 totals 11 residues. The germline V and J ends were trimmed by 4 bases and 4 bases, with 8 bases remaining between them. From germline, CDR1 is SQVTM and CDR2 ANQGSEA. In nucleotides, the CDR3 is TGCAGCGTTGTTGAAGTATACGAGCAGTACTTC. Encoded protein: CSVVEVYEQYF.

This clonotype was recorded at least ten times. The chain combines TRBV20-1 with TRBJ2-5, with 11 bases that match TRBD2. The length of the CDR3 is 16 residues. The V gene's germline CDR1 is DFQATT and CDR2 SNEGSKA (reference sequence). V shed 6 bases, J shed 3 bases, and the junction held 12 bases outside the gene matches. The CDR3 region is CSAARHLGLAEETQYF. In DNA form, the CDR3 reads TGCAGTGCGGCGCGTCATTTGGGACTAGCGGAAGAGACCCAGTACTTC.

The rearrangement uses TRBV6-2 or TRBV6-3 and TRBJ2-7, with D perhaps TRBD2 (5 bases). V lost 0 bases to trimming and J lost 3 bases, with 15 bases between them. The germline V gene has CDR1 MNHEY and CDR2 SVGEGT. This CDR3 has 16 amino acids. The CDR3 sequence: CASSYSIPGNLYEQYF. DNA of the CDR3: TGTGCCAGCAGTTACTCGATACCGGGAAACCTCTACGAGCAGTACTTC.

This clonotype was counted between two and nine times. CDR3 residues: CASSPQSAGGANEQFF. In DNA, the CDR3 is TGTGCCAGCAGCCCCCAATCGGCGGGAGGCGCCAATGAGCAGTTCTTC. The chain links TRBV7-3 to TRBJ2-1, with TRBD2 matching over 8 bases. V gave up 5 bases and J gave up 6 bases; unmatched junction bases: 12. The germline V gene encodes CDR1 SGHTA and CDR2 FQGTGA. CDR3 length equals 16 residues.

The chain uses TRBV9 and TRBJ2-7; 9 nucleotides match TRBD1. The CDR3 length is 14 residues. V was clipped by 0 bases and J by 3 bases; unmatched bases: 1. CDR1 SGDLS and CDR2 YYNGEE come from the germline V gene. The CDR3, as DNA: TGTGCCAGCAGCGTAGGACAGGGGGACTACGAGCAGTACTTC. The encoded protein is CASSVGQGDYEQYF.

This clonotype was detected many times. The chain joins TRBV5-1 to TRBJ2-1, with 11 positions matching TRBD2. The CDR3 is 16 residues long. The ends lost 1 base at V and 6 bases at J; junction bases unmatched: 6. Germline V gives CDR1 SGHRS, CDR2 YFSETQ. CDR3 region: CASSLIAGGSLNEQFF. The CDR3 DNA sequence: TGCGCCAGCAGCTTGATAGCGGGGGGGTCTCTCAATGAGCAGTTCTTC.

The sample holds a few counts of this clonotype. CDR3 in DNA: TGTGCCAGCAGTTCGGAACCCTACGAGCAGTACTTC. It encodes CASSSEPYEQYF. The V and J genes are TRBV6-6 and TRBJ2-7; D is unresolved. V was shortened by 4 bases and J by 2 bases, with 6 bases between the two germline ends. From germline, CDR1 is MNHNY and CDR2 SVGAGI (reference sequence). The CDR3 runs to 12 residues.

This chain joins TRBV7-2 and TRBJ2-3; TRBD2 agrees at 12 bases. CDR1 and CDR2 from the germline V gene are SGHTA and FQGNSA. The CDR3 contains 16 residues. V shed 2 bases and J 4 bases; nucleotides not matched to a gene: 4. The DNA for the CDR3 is TGTGCCAGCAGCTTACTAGCGGGGGGGCCGGCAGATACGCAGTATTTT. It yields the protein CASSLLAGGPADTQYF.

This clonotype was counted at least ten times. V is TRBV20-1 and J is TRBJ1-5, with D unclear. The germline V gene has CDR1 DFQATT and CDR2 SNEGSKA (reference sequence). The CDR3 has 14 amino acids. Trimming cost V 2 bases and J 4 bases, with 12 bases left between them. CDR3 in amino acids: CSARPGPPNQPQHF. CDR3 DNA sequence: TGCAGTGCTAGACCAGGCCCTCCTAATCAGCCCCAGCATTTT.

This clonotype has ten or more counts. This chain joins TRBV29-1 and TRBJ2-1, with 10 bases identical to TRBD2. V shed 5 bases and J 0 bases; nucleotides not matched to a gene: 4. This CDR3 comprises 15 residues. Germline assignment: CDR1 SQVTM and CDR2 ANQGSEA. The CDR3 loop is CSVRPSGSSYNEQFF. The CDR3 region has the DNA TGCAGCGTTCGACCTAGCGGGAGCTCCTACAATGAGCAGTTCTTC.

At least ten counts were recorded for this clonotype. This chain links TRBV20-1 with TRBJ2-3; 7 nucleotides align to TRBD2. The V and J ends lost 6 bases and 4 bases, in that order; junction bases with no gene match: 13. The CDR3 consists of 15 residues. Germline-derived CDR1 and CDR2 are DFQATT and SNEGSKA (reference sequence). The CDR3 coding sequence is TGCAGTGCACAACCCGCGGTGGGAGGGGCAGATACGCAGTATTTT. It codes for CSAQPAVGGADTQYF.

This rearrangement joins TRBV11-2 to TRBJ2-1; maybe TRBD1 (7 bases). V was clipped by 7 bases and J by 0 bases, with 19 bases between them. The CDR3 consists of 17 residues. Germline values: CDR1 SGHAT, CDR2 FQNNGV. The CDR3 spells CASTEGGQWSSYNEQFF. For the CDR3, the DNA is TGTGCCAGCACCGAGGGGGGACAGTGGAGCTCCTACAATGAGCAGTTCTTC. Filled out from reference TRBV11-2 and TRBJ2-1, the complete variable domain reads EAGVAQSPRYKIIEKRQSVAFWCNPISGHATLYWYQQILGQGPKLLIQFQNNGVVDDSQLPKDRFSAERLKGVDSTLKIQPAKLEDSAVYLCASTEGGQWSSYNEQFFGPGTRLTVL.